This TCR beta chain is from a study of patients and donors after allogeneic stem cell transplantation. With 3 bases removed from V and 1 base from J, the gap between germline ends came to 11 bases. The CDR3 has 14 amino acids. Germline CDR1 is SGDLS and CDR2 is YYNGEE. TCRdb re-analysed the RT-PCR reads in MiXCR, keeping a single row per CDR3 protein. This table holds about 410,000 distinct CDR3 sequences, around 15% found once. This clonotype came up a few times. The sequenced sample was blood, either unsorted or a sorted T cell fraction (not recorded which). This sequence joins TRBV9 and TRBJ2-7, with D hard to call. The origin of this receptor is a human donor who was either an allogeneic HSCT recipient or a stem cell or donor lymphocyte infusion donor (not recorded which). It is not recorded whose cells these are; they may come from a transplant donor. DNA of the CDR3: TGTGCCAGCAGCGATTCGGCGAGATCCTACGAGCAGTACTTC. Its translation: CASSDSARSYEQYF.